This T cell receptor (beta chain) was identified during a study of blood T cell repertoires in COVID-19. Study context: From the United States, Italy and Spain came samples of acute and convalescent COVID-19. The cDNA or gDNA used as material had been derived from T cells, B-cell-depleted T cells, or PBMCs.

Germline CDR1 is LNHDA and CDR2 is SQIVND (reference sequence). Between the trimmed V and J ends, which lost 4 bases and 0 bases, there was a span of 12 bases. This CDR3 spans 15 amino acids. Methods used by the authors: Estimates of nucleated cell counts were drawn from the amplification of reference gene primers. The method was immunoSEQ multiplex PCR; TCRdb's version includes in-frame clones alone and lacks a portion of them. The D gene and trimming were derived from the DNA, and the V and J assignments and clone size from that table. The sample records about 260,000 clones, about nine tenths being singletons. This clone was recorded once.

This chain links TRBV19 with TRBJ1-2, with D tentatively TRBD1 (6 bases). Sequencing input: peripheral blood. The origin of this receptor is a woman aged 40 to 50 with acute or convalescent COVID-19. The CDR3, as DNA: TGTGCCAGTAGTAGACAGGTGAACTCTAACTATGGCTACACCTTC. Translation: CASSRQVNSNYGYTF. The full variable domain, its missing parts supplied by reference TRBV19 and TRBJ1-2, is DGGITQSPKYLFRKEGQNVTLSCEQNLNHDAMYWYRQDPGQGLRLIYYSQIVNDFQKGDIAEGYSVSREKKESFPLTVTSAQKNPTAFYLCASSRQVNSNYGYTFGSGTRLTVV.